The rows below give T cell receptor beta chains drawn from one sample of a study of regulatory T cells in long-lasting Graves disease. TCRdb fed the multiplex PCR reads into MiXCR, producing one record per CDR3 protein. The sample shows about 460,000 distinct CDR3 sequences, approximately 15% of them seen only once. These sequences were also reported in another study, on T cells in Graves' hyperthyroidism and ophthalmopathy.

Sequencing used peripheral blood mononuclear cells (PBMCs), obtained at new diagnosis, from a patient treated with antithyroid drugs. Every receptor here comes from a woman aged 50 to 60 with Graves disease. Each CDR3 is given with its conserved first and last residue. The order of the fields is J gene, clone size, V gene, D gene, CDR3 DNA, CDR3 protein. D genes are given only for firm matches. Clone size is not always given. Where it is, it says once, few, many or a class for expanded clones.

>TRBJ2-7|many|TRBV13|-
TGTGCCAGCAGCCTACGCCGGGACTCCCCAGTAGGAGAGCAGTACTTC
CASSLRRDSPVGEQYF
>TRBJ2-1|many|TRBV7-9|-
TGTGCCAGCAGCTTAAGGGGTACCGATGAGCAGTTCTTC
CASSLRGTDEQFF
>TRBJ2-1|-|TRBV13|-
TGTGCCAGCAGCCACGACAACCGATACAATGAGCAGTTCTTC
CASSHDNRYNEQFF
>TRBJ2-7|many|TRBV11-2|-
TGTGCCAGCAGCTTAGGTGGGTCGACCATCTACGAGCAGTACTTC
CASSLGGSTIYEQYF
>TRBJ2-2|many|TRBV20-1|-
TGCAGTGCTAGAGCACAGAAAACCGGGGAGCTGTTTTTT
CSARAQKTGELFF
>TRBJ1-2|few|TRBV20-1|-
TGCAGTGCTAGAAGCCGGGACTCTGGCTACACCTTC
CSARSRDSGYTF
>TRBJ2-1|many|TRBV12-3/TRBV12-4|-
TGTGCCAGCAGGCCTACTTTCTACAATGAGCAGTTCTTC
CASRPTFYNEQFF
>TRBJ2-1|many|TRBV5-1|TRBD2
TGCGCCAGCAGCTTCGGGACTAGCGGAATATACAATGAGCAGTTCTTC
CASSFGTSGIYNEQFF
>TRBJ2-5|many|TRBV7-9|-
TGTGCCAGCAGCTTGAAAGGGGAATACCACCAAGAGACCCAGTACTTC
CASSLKGEYHQETQYF
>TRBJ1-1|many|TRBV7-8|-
TGTGCCAGCAGCTTAGGGACACCGCACACTGAAGCTTTCTTT
CASSLGTPHTEAFF
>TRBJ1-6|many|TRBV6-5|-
TGTGCCAGCAGTTACGGGAGAATGGTTTCACCCCTCCACTTT
CASSYGRMVSPLHF
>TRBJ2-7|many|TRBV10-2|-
TGCGCCGAGAAGTCCTACGAGCAGTACTTC
CAEKSYEQYF
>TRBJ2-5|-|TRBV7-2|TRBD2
TGTGCCAGCAGCTTAGTCGAGACTAGCGGGAGGGCCGGGGATGAGACCCAGTACTTC
CASSLVETSGRAGDETQYF
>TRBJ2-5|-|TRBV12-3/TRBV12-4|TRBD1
TGTGCCAGCAGTGCTGGACAGGGGGAATTGTTC
CASSAGQGELF
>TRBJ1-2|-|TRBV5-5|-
TGTGCCAGCAGTCGAAACCGGGGCCAGGGTTATGGCTACACCTTC
CASSRNRGQGYGYTF
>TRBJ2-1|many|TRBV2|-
TGTGCCAGCAGTTTGAGCAGAAAGAACAATGAGCAGTTCTTC
CASSLSRKNNEQFF
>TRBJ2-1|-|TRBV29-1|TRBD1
TGCAGCGTTGAAGGGGGGACAGGGATCAATGGGCAGTTCTTC
CSVEGGTGINGQFF
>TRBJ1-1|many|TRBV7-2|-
TGTGCCAGCAGCTTCATGGCCGGGGACACTGAAGCTTTCTTT
CASSFMAGDTEAFF
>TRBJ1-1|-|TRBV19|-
TGTGCCAGTAAGAGGGCGCAGAACACTGAAGCTTTCTTT
CASKRAQNTEAFF
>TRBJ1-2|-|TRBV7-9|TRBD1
TGTGCCACCCTCAAGACAGGGATGGACTATGGCTACACCTTC
CATLKTGMDYGYTF
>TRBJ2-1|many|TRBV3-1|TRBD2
TGTGCCAGCAGCCGTAGCGGGACCTCCTACAATGAGCAGTTCTTC
CASSRSGTSYNEQFF
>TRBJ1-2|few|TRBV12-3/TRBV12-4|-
TGTGCCAGCAGTCCAGACGGGTACTATGGCTACACCTTC
CASSPDGYYGYTF
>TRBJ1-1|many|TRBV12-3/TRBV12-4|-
TGTGCCAGCAGTTTACCGGGGGAGCGGACTGAAGCTTTCTTT
CASSLPGERTEAFF
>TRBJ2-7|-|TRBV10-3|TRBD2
TGTGCCATCAGTGAGTCCCTAGCGGGAGGGTACGAGCAGTACTTC
CAISESLAGGYEQYF
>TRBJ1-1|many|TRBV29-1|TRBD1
TGCAGCGTCCGCGACAGGGAACCATACACTGAAGCTTTCTTT
CSVRDREPYTEAFF
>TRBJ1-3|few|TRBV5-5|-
TGTGCCAGCAGCGAGCTAGGGTCCTTCTCTGGAAACACCATATATTTT
CASSELGSFSGNTIYF
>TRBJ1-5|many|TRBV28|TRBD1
TGTGCCAGCAGGCCGGGACAGGGGGTTCAGCCCCAGCATTTT
CASRPGQGVQPQHF
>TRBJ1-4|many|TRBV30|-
TGTGCCTGGAGCGCCAATGAAAAACTGTTTTTT
CAWSANEKLFF
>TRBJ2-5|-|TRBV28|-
TGTGCCAGCAGTCCTTTAAGGGCAGCCCGTGACTCTTTGGAGACCCAGTACTTC
CASSPLRAARDSLETQYF
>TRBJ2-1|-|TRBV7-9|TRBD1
TGTGCCAGCAGCTCGGGACAGGGTTGGGGAGCGGGAAGGGATGAGCAGTTCTTC
CASSSGQGWGAGRDEQFF
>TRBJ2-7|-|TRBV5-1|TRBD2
TGCGCCAGCAGCTCCGGACTAGCGGGACGCGAGCAGTACTTC
CASSSGLAGREQYF
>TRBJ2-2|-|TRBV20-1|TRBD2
TGCAGTGCCCCAATTAGCGGGAGCGACACCGGGGAGCTGTTTTTT
CSAPISGSDTGELFF
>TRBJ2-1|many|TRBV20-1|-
TGCAGTGCTCCCCCGGGCAGCGGAGGGGGGAATGAGCAGTTCTTC
CSAPPGSGGGNEQFF
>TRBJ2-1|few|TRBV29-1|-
TGCAGCGTTGAATTGGGCGGGACGCAGTTCTTC
CSVELGGTQFF